One sample yielded the 19 T cell receptor beta chains listed below, sequenced in a study of CD8 T cells in ankylosing spondylitis. TCRdb re-analysed the 5' RACE reads in MiXCR, keeping a single row per CDR3 protein. This sample has approximately 350,000 distinct CDR3 sequences, with roughly 22% found just once. The material sequenced was blood, either unsorted or a sorted T cell fraction (not recorded which). Source of these receptors: a male donor with ankylosing spondylitis or in good health (not recorded which).

The V and J genes are TRBV24-1 and TRBJ2-1; D unclear. In germline, CDR1 is KGHDR, CDR2 SFDVKD. V gave up 2 bases and J gave up 5 bases, with 3 bases separating them. The CDR3 has 12 amino acids. The CDR3, as DNA: TGTGCCACCAGTGATTCCCACAATGAGCAGTTCTTC. Translated, it gives CATSDSHNEQFF.

V gene TRBV12-3 or TRBV12-4 combines with J gene TRBJ1-1; a weak D match, TRBD1 (6 bases). The germline V and J ends were trimmed by 7 bases and 1 base, with 19 bases remaining between them. This CDR3 region has 16 residues. This CDR3 is CASIPSGAVANTEAFF. In DNA, the CDR3 is TGTGCCAGCATCCCATCGGGGGCAGTGGCGAACACTGAAGCTTTCTTT.

This chain uses TRBV9 with TRBJ2-7, with 10 bases identical to TRBD2. This CDR3 spans 15 amino acids. The junction had 7 bases not matched to a gene; V was cut back by 3 bases and J by 4 bases. Looked up from germline, CDR1 is SGDLS and CDR2 is YYNGEE. The CDR3: CASSASGGLNYEQYF. CDR3 bases: TGTGCCAGCAGCGCTAGCGGGGGCCTTAATTACGAGCAGTACTTC.

This clonotype appeared a few times. The CDR3 sequence is CAISESNLRLYEQYF. The CDR3 coding sequence is TGTGCCATCAGTGAGTCGAATTTACGCCTTTACGAGCAGTACTTC. The chain combines TRBV10-3 with TRBJ2-7; D not resolved. From germline, CDR1 is ENHRY and CDR2 SYGVKD. Trimming shortened V by 0 bases and J by 4 bases, and 13 bases separated the two germline ends. The CDR3 totals 15 residues.

The chain employs TRBV20-1 and TRBJ2-7; D is perhaps TRBD1 (6 bases). V was pared by 6 bases and J by 5 bases, with 20 bases between. CDR1 and CDR2 (germline): DFQATT, SNEGSKA (reference sequence). This CDR3 spans 14 amino acids. In nucleotides, the CDR3 is TGCAGTGCGGACACAGGGCAGGAGGCGGACGAGCAGTACTTC. Translation: CSADTGQEADEQYF.

This clonotype appeared a single time. This rearrangement joins TRBV7-9 to TRBJ2-5; D unresolved. Germline V CDR1 and CDR2: SEHNR, FQNEAQ (reference sequence). Trimming took 5 bases from V and 2 from J, leaving 12 bases between them. The length of the CDR3 is 14 residues. The CDR3 nucleotides are TGTGCCAGCAGCCCGGTGGACCCTCAAGAGACCCAGTACTTC. Its translation: CASSPVDPQETQYF.

This chain uses TRBV4-2 with TRBJ1-4; D uncertain. Trimming took off 3 bases at V and 0 bases at J, with 8 bases between the two ends. The CDR3 runs to 15 residues. CDR1 is LGHNA, CDR2 YNFKEQ, per germline. The CDR3 region has the DNA TGTGCCAGCAGCCAGACGACATCAACTAATGAAAAACTGTTTTTT. This translates into CASSQTTSTNEKLFF.

This chain joins TRBV5-1 and TRBJ2-7; maybe TRBD2 (7 bases). The V end lost 3 bases, the J end lost 4 bases, and 17 bases lay between the germline ends. The CDR3 is 15 amino acids. Looked up from germline, CDR1 is SGHRS and CDR2 is YFSETQ. The CDR3 sequence: CASSSEGGGYYEQYF. CDR3 bases: TGCGCCAGCAGCTCCGAAGGGGGGGGCTATTACGAGCAGTACTTC.

The chain has TRBV28 and TRBJ2-5; D unresolved. V gave up 3 bases and J gave up 5 bases, with 16 bases separating them. The CDR3 loop spans 15 amino acids. The germline gives CDR1 MDHEN, CDR2 SYDVKM. The CDR3 bases are TGTGCCAGCAGTTTCCTGCCGACCACACAGGAGACCCAGTACTTC. It encodes CASSFLPTTQETQYF.

This clonotype was found a few times. The V gene is TRBV12-3 or TRBV12-4, the J gene TRBJ2-5; TRBD2 agrees at 12 bases. The CDR3 extends over 15 amino acids. V dropped 6 bases and J dropped 5; count of bases not matched to a gene: 7. The CDR3 sequence is CASSLTSGGRETQYF. The CDR3 DNA reads as TGTGCCAGCAGCCTTACTAGCGGGGGGAGGGAGACCCAGTACTTC.

This chain uses TRBV29-1 with TRBJ2-3; the D is unclear. The V end lost 1 base, the J end lost 6 bases, and 23 bases lay between the germline ends. Germline CDR1 is SQVTM and CDR2 is ANQGSEA. The CDR3 is made up of 17 amino acids. As DNA, the CDR3 is TGCAGCGTTGAAGTTGTTCCGCTCCTGACGGAACGGGATACGCAGTATTTT. This sequence encodes CSVEVVPLLTERDTQYF.

This clonotype appeared a few times. V gene TRBV7-7 combines with J gene TRBJ2-7, with a possible D match to TRBD2 (5 bases). The CDR3 is made up of 15 amino acids. Germline V gene data show CDR1 as SSHAT and CDR2 as FNYEAQ (reference sequence). The V gene lost 8 bases and the J gene lost 2 bases, with 19 bases spanning the gap. The CDR3 sequence is CASGAGPGGTYEQYF. In DNA form, the CDR3 reads TGTGCCAGCGGAGCCGGCCCTGGAGGTACCTACGAGCAGTACTTC.

Only a few counts were recorded for this clonotype. This chain joins TRBV4-1 and TRBJ2-1, with 10 bases fitting TRBD2. Germline lookup yields CDR1 MGHRA and CDR2 YSYEKL. The CDR3 covers 17 residues. V shed 1 base and J 5 bases; nucleotides not matched to a gene: 8. This CDR3 reads CASSQVALAGVNNEQFF. CDR3 in DNA: TGCGCCAGCAGCCAAGTCGCGCTAGCGGGGGTAAACAATGAGCAGTTCTTC.

The rearrangement uses TRBV10-3 and TRBJ2-1; 7 bases map to TRBD2. Germline values: CDR1 ENHRY, CDR2 SYGVKD. This CDR3 spans 13 amino acids. With V trimmed by 7 bases and J by 2 bases, 2 bases remained unmatched. As DNA, the CDR3 is TGTGCCATCACGAGCGGGACCTACAATGAGCAGTTCTTC. This gives the protein CAITSGTYNEQFF.

This clonotype was observed a handful of times. The chain links TRBV6-1 to TRBJ2-5, with TRBD2 matching over 9 bases. The CDR3 covers 15 residues. Germline lookup yields CDR1 MNHNS and CDR2 SASEGT. Trimming took 3 bases from V and 4 from J; bases not matched to a gene: 6. As DNA, the CDR3 is TGTGCCAGCAGTGAGCTAGCGGGGACGGGAGAGACCCAGTACTTC. Its protein product is CASSELAGTGETQYF.

The sample holds a few counts of this clonotype. The chain links TRBV5-1 to TRBJ2-3; 9 nucleotides align to TRBD1. Germline-derived CDR1 and CDR2 are SGHRS and YFSETQ. V lost 5 bases, J lost 2 bases, and 6 bases stayed unmatched. The CDR3 contains 15 residues. CDR3 DNA: TGCGCCAGCAGTTCCGGGACAGGGTTCACAGATACGCAGTATTTT. Amino acids: CASSSGTGFTDTQYF.

This clonotype was observed a few times. V gene TRBV28 combines with J gene TRBJ2-3; 7 bases line up with TRBD1. Trimming cost V 3 bases and J 4 bases; bases outside gene matches: 4. The CDR3 runs 14 residues. CDR1 MDHEN and CDR2 SYDVKM come from the germline V gene. CDR3 DNA sequence: TGTGCCAGCAGTTTGACAGGGACATCAGATACGCAGTATTTT. It codes for CASSLTGTSDTQYF.

This clonotype was seen more than once but under ten times. The chain links TRBV12-3 or TRBV12-4 to TRBJ1-1; 9 nucleotides align to TRBD1. The CDR3 is 15 amino acids. After removal of 6 bases from V and 3 bases from J, the junction contained 8 bases not matched to a gene. CDR3 coding DNA: TGTGCCAGCAGCGCCACAGGGGGCGTCGACACTGAAGCTTTCTTT. Protein product: CASSATGGVDTEAFF.

The rearrangement uses TRBV7-8 and TRBJ2-7, with 9 positions matching TRBD1. Trimming cost V 3 bases and J 6 bases; bases outside gene matches: 9. The CDR3 runs to 15 residues. Germline V gene data show CDR1 as SGHVS and CDR2 as FQNEAQ. The CDR3 nucleotides read TGTGCCAGCAGCTTTCTCGGACAGGGGATCGGCGAGCAGTACTTC. Its translation: CASSFLGQGIGEQYF.